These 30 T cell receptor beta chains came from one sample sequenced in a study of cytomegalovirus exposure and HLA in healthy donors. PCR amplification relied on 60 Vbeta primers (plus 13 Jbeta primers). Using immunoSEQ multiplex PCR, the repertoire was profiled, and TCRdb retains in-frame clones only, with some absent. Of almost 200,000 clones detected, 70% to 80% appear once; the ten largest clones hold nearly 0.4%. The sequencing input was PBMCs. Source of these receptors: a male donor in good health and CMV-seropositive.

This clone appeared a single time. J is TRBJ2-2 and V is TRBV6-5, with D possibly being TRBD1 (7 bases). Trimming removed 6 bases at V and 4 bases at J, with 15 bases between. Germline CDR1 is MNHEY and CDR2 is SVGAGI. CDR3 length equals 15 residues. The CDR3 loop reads CASRSRGDSTGELFF. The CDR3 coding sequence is TGTGCCAGCAGGTCAAGGGGGGACAGCACCGGGGAGCTGTTTTTT.

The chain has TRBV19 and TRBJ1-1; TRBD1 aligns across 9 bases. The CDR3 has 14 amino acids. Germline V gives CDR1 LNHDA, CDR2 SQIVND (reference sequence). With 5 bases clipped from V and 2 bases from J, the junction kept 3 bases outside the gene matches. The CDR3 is CASSQTGGNTEAFF. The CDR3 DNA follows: TGTGCCAGTAGTCAGACAGGGGGAAACACTGAAGCTTTCTTT.

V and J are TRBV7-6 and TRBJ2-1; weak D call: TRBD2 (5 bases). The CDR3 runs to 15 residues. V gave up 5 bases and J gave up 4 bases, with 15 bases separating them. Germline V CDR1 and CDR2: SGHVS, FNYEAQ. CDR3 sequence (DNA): TGTGCCAGCAGCCCCGGGGAAGTAGAATACAATGAGCAGTTCTTC. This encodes CASSPGEVEYNEQFF.

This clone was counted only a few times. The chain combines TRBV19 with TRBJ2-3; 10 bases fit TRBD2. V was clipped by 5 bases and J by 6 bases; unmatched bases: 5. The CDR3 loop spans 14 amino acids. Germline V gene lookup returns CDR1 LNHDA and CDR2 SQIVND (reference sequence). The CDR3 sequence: CASSVSGRTDTQYF. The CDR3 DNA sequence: TGTGCCAGTAGTGTTAGCGGGAGGACCGATACGCAGTATTTT.

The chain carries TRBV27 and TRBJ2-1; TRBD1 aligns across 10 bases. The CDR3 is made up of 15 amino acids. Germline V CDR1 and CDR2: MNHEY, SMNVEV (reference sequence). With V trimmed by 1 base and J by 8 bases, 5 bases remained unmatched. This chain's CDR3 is CASSLYWDRGDEQFF. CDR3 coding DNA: TGTGCCAGCAGTTTATATTGGGACAGGGGCGATGAGCAGTTCTTC.

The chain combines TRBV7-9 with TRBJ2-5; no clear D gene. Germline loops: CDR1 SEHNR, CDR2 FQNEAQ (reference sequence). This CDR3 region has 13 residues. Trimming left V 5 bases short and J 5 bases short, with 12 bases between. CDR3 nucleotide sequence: TGTGCCAGCAGCCTCCCTGGCCTGGAGACCCAGTACTTC. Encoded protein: CASSLPGLETQYF.

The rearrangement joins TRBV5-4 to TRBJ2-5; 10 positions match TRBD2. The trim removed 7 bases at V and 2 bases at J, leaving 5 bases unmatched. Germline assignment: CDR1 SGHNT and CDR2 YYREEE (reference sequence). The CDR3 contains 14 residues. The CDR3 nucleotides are TGTGCCAGCCTAGCGGGGGACCGACAAGAGACCCAGTACTTC. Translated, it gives CASLAGDRQETQYF.

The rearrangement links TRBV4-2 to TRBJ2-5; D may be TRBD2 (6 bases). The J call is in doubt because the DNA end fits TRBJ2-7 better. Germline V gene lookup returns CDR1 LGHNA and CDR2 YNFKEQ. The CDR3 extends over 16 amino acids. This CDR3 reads CASSRDLGVLGLEQYF. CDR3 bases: TGTGCCAGCAGCCGGGACTTAGGGGTTTTGGGCCTCGAGCAGTACTTC.

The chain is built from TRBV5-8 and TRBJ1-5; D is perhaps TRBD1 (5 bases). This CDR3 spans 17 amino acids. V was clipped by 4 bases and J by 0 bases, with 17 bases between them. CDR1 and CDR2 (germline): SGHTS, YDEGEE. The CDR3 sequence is CASSKHDRAISNQPQHF. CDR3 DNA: TGTGCCAGCAGCAAGCATGACAGAGCCATTAGCAATCAGCCCCAGCATTTT.

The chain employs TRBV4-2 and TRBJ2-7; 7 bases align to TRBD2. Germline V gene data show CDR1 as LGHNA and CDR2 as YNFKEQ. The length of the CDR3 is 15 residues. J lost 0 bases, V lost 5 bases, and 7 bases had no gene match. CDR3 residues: CASSNWGGSSYEQYF. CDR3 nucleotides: TGTGCCAGCAGCAATTGGGGGGGGAGCTCCTACGAGCAGTACTTC.

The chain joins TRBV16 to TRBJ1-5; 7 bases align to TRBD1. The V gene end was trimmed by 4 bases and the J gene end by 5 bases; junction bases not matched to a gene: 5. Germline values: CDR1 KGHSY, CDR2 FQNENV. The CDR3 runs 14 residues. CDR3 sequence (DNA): TGTGCCAGCAGCCCTACAGGGGCCGATCAGCCCCAGCATTTT. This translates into CASSPTGADQPQHF.

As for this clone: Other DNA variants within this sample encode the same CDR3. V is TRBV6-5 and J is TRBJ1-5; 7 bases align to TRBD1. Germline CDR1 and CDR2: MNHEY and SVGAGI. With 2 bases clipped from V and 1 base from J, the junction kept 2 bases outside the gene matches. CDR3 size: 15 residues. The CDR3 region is CASSYRQGSNQPQHF. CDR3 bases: TGTGCCAGCAGTTACCGACAGGGCAGCAATCAGCCCCAGCATTTT.

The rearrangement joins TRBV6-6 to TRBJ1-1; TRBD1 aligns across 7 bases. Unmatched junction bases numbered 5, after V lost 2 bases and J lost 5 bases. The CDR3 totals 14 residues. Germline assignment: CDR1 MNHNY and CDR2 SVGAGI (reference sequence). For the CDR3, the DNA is TGTGCCAGCAGTTACCCAAGGACAGGTACTGAAGCTTTCTTT. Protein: CASSYPRTGTEAFF.

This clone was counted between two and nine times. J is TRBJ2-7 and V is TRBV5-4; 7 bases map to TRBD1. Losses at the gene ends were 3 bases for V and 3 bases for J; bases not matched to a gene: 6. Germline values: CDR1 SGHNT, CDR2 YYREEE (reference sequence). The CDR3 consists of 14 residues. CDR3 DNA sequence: TGTGCCAGCAGCTCTTGGACAGGCCGCTACGAGCAGTACTTC. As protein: CASSSWTGRYEQYF.

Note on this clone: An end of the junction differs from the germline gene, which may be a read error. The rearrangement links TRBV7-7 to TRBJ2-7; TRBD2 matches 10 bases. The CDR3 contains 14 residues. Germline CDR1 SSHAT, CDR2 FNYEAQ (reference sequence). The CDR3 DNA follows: TGTGCTAGCAGCTTAGGGGGGACTAGCGATCGGCAGTACTTC. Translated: CASSLGGTSDRQYF.

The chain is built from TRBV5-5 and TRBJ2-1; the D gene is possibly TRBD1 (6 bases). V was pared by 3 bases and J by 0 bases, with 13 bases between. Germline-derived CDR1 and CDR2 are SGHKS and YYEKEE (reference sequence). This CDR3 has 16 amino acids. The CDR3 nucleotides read TGTGCCAGCAGCTGGACGGACAGCCTCTCCTACAATGAGCAGTTCTTC. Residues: CASSWTDSLSYNEQFF.

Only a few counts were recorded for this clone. This CDR3 is CASSPMTGVGYTGELFF. The CDR3, as DNA: TGCGCCAGCAGCCCGATGACAGGGGTGGGATACACCGGGGAGCTGTTTTTT. The genes are TRBV5-1 and TRBJ2-2; 8 bases map to TRBD1. The germline CDR1 and CDR2 sequences are SGHRS and YFSETQ. With 4 bases clipped from V and 3 bases from J, the junction kept 11 bases outside the gene matches. The CDR3 length is 17 residues. The entire variable domain, with the rest obtained from reference TRBV5-1 and TRBJ2-2, is as follows: KAGVTQTPRYLIKTRGQQVTLSCSPISGHRSVSWYQQTPGQGLQFLFEYFSETQRNKGNFPGRFSGRQFSNSRSEMNVSTLELGDSALYLCASSPMTGVGYTGELFFGEGSRLTVL.

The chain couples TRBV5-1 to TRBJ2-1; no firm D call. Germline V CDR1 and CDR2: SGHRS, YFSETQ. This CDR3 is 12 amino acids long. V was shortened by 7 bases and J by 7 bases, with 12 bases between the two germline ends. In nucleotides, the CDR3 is TGCGCCAGCGCAGAGTTCAGGAATGAGCAGTTCTTC. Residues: CASAEFRNEQFF.

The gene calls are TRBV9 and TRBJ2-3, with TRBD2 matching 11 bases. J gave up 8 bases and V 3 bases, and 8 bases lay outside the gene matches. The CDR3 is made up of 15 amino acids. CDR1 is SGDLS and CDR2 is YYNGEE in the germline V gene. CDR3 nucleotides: TGTGCCAGCAGCGCAGTTACCGGGACTAGCGGTACGCAGTATTTT. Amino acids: CASSAVTGTSGTQYF.

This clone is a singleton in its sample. The CDR3 DNA reads as TGTGCCAGTAGTACGTACAGGGGTCCTGGAAACACCATATATTTT. It specifies CASSTYRGPGNTIYF. The chain couples TRBV19 to TRBJ1-3, with TRBD1 matching over 7 bases. There are 15 residues in the CDR3. The trim removed 4 bases at V and 2 bases at J, leaving 5 bases unmatched. Looked up from germline, CDR1 is LNHDA and CDR2 is SQIVND (reference sequence).

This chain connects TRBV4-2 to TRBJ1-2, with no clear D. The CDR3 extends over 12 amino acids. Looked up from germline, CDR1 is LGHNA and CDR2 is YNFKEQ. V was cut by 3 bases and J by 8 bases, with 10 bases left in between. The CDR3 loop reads CASSHTREGYTF. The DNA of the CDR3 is TGTGCCAGCAGCCATACTCGGGAAGGCTACACCTTC.

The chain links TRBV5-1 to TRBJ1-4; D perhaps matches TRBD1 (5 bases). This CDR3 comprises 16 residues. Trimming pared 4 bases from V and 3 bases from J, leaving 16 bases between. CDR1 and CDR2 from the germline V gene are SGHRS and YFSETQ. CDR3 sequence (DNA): TGCGCCAGCAGCCCCCCCTCGGGGGGGGCTAATGAAAAACTGTTTTTT. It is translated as CASSPPSGGANEKLFF.

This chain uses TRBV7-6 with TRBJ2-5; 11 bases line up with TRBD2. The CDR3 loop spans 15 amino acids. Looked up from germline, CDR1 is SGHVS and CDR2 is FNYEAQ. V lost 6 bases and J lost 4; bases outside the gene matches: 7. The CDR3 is CASRPLAGAGETQYF. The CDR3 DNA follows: TGTGCCAGCAGACCACTAGCGGGAGCTGGAGAGACCCAGTACTTC.

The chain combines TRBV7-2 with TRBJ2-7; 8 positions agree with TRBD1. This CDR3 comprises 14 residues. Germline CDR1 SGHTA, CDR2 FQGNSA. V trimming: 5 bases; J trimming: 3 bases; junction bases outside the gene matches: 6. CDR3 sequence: CASSRDRSYYEQYF. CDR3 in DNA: TGTGCCAGCAGCCGGGACAGGTCCTACTACGAGCAGTACTTC.

The CDR3 sequence: CASSQVDRYNEQFF. CDR3 bases: TGCGCCAGCAGCCAAGTAGACAGATACAATGAGCAGTTCTTC. The V call is TRBV4-3, the J call TRBJ2-1, with a tentative D call TRBD1 (5 bases). V was clipped by 1 base and J by 4 bases, with 8 bases between them. Per the germline V gene, CDR1 is LGHNA and CDR2 is YSLEER. This CDR3 is 14 amino acids long.

Here the CDR3 DNA reads TGTGCCAGCATGGGTCAGGGGGACTATGGCTACACCTTC. It yields the protein CASMGQGDYGYTF. V is TRBV28 and J is TRBJ1-2; TRBD1 matches at 7 bases. The trim removed 7 bases at V and 3 bases at J, leaving 5 bases unmatched. The CDR3 contains 13 residues. Germline V gives CDR1 MDHEN, CDR2 SYDVKM.

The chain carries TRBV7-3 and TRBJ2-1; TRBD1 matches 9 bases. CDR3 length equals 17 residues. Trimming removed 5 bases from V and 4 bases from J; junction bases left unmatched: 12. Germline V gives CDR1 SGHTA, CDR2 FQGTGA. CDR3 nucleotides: TGTGCCAGCAGCGAGCACGCCGGGACAGGGAAGTACAATGAGCAGTTCTTC. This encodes CASSEHAGTGKYNEQFF.

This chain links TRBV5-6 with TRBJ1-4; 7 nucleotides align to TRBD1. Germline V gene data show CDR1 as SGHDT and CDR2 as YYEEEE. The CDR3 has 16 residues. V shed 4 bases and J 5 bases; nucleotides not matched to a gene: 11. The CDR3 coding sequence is TGTGCCAGCAGCGGCGTCGACAGGGTTTCCAATGAAAAACTGTTTTTT. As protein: CASSGVDRVSNEKLFF.

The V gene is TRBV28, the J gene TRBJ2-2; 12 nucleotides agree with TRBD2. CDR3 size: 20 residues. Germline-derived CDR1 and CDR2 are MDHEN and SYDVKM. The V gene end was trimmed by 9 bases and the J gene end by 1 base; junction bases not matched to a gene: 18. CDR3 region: CASSSGGTSGLPWNTGELFF. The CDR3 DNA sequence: TGTGCCAGTTCTTCTGGGGGGACTAGCGGGCTACCGTGGAACACCGGGGAGCTGTTTTTT.

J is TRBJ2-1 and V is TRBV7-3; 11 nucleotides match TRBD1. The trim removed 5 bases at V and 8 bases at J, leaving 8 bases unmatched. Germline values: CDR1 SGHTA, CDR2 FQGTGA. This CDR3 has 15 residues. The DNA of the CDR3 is TGTGCCAGCAGCACACGGACAGGGGGCTTGGATGAGCAGTTCTTC. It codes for CASSTRTGGLDEQFF.